The rows below give T cell receptor beta chains drawn from one sample of a study of control samples from healthy donors and cancer patients. The table came from immunoSEQ multiplex PCR; TCRdb's copy has only in-frame clones and leaves some out. The table has 100,000 to 120,000 clones, roughly four fifths seen once; the top ten hold approximately 7%. Sequenced material: blood. Receptor source: a man aged 18 to 30 in good health. Both conserved end residues are part of each CDR3. The D gene is left open where the match is weak. Only part of the rows carry a size: once, few, many, or a class if the clone is expanded.

-	TRBJ1-3	TRBV30	-	CAWTLGVSGNTIYF	TGTGCCTGGACCCTCGGGGTCTCTGGAAACACCATATATTTT
few	TRBJ2-6	TRBV5-5	-	CASSLGLVTGANVLTF	TGTGCCAGCAGCTTGGGGTTAGTAACTGGGGCCAACGTCCTGACTTTC
-	TRBJ1-1	TRBV19	-	CASSMLDRGSEAFF	TGTGCCAGTAGTATGCTGGACCGGGGGTCCGAAGCTTTCTTT
-	TRBJ1-2	TRBV6-2/TRBV6-3	TRBD1	CASSYSYSGTGDYGYTF	TGTGCCAGCAGTTACTCGTATTCCGGGACAGGGGACTATGGCTACACCTTC
-	TRBJ2-2	TRBV5-1	TRBD2	CASSLGGLAALGDTGELFF	TGCGCCAGCAGCTTGGGGGGACTAGCCGCCCTCGGGGACACCGGGGAGCTGTTTTTT
once	TRBJ2-5	TRBV4-1	-	CASSQVRAFQETQYF	TGCGCCAGCAGCCAAGTCCGGGCTTTCCAAGAGACCCAGTACTTC
-	TRBJ2-2	TRBV15	-	CATSGEVRITGELFF	TGTGCCACCAGCGGGGAGGTTCGGATCACCGGGGAGCTGTTTTTT
-	TRBJ1-5	TRBV12-5	-	CASGLQPGVQPQHF	TGTGCTAGTGGTTTGCAACCAGGGGTGCAGCCCCAGCATTTT
-	TRBJ1-6	TRBV29-1	TRBD1	CSVLDRDDSPLHF	TGCAGCGTCCTGGACAGGGATGATTCACCCCTCCACTTT
-	TRBJ2-1	TRBV5-1	-	CASSADLLLGASGSYNEQFF	TGCGCCAGCAGCGCGGACTTACTTTTAGGGGCAAGCGGATCCTACAATGAGCAGTTCTTC
-	TRBJ1-2	TRBV24-1	-	CATSDVQFNYGYTF	TGTGCCACCAGTGACGTACAGTTTAACTATGGCTACACCTTC